The 32 T cell receptor beta chains reported below all come from one sample, sequenced in a study of cytomegalovirus exposure and HLA in healthy donors. Both 60 Vbeta primers and 13 Jbeta primers went into the PCR. Sequencing used immunoSEQ multiplex PCR; TCRdb keeps in-frame clones, though not all of them. The data contain 100,000 to 150,000 clones, around four fifths of them seen just once; the ten biggest clones take up approximately 1.5%. Sequencing was carried out using PBMCs. All receptors derive from a female donor in good health and CMV-seronegative.

V and J are TRBV10-1 and TRBJ1-1; D not resolved. The germline gives CDR1 WNHNN, CDR2 SYGVQD (reference sequence). The CDR3 runs 14 residues. The ends were cut back, 9 bases at V and 4 bases at J, with 18 bases in the middle. CDR3 region: CARYQGRVITEAFF. CDR3 sequence (DNA): TGCGCCAGGTACCAAGGTCGGGTGATCACTGAAGCTTTCTTT.

CDR3 in amino acids: CASTPSGSGANVLTF. The CDR3 nucleotides read TGTGCCAGCACCCCCTCGGGCTCTGGGGCCAACGTCCTGACTTTC. The chain couples TRBV2 to TRBJ2-6; D remains unclear. The germline V gene encodes CDR1 SNHLY and CDR2 FYNNEI. CDR3 length: 15 residues. V was trimmed by 7 bases and J by 0 bases, leaving 10 bases between them.

The CDR3 sequence is CASSQDPTDLSYEQYF. The CDR3 DNA is TGCGCCAGCAGCCAAGATCCAACAGACCTCTCCTACGAGCAGTACTTC. The chain employs TRBV4-1 and TRBJ2-5; D is uncertain. The end of the DNA fits TRBJ2-7 better, so the J call may be wrong. The CDR3 contains 16 residues. Germline-derived CDR1 and CDR2 are MGHRA and YSYEKL.

The chain has TRBV28 and TRBJ2-7, with a weak D call TRBD2 (6 bases). The CDR3 spans 13 residues. The germline CDR1 and CDR2 sequences are MDHEN and SYDVKM. V was pared by 7 bases and J by 2 bases, with 12 bases between. This chain's CDR3 is CASTLGGTYEQYF. Here the CDR3 DNA reads TGTGCCAGCACCTTGGGCGGGACCTACGAGCAGTACTTC.

This chain joins TRBV6-1 and TRBJ1-5, with TRBD1 matching 9 bases. The CDR3 is 14 amino acids. V was pared by 7 bases and J by 5 bases, with 6 bases of the junction left unmatched. Germline V gene lookup returns CDR1 MNHNS and CDR2 SASEGT. The CDR3 coding sequence is TGTGCCAGCAACCCGACAGGGGGGGATCAGCCCCAGCATTTT. Its translation: CASNPTGGDQPQHF.

CDR3 DNA: TGTGCCAGCAGCCCCGGGACTAGCGGGAGCGATGAGCAGTTCTTC. Protein product: CASSPGTSGSDEQFF. The chain employs TRBV5-8 and TRBJ2-1; 14 nucleotides match TRBD2. CDR1 and CDR2 (germline): SGHTS, YDEGEE. The J segment lost 8 bases and the V segment lost 4 bases, leaving 5 bases of the junction unmatched. The CDR3 loop spans 15 amino acids.

CDR3 sequence (DNA): TGTGCCAGCAGCTTCGACAGGGAAGGTGGCTACACCTTC. It yields the protein CASSFDREGGYTF. The chain uses TRBV7-2 and TRBJ1-2; 7 bases align to TRBD1. Trimming cost V 3 bases and J 7 bases; bases outside gene matches: 5. Germline lookup yields CDR1 SGHTA and CDR2 FQGNSA. The CDR3 contains 13 residues.

This sequence joins TRBV28 and TRBJ1-4; D ambiguous. The germline V gene encodes CDR1 MDHEN and CDR2 SYDVKM. The CDR3 sequence is 16 residues long. Trimming shortened V by 3 bases and J by 0 bases, and 11 bases separated the two germline ends. Here the CDR3 DNA reads TGTGCCAGCAGTTTCGATGTAACAACAACTAATGAAAAACTGTTTTTT. It encodes CASSFDVTTTNEKLFF.

The V gene is TRBV28, the J gene TRBJ2-7; weak D call: TRBD2 (5 bases). Germline CDR1 is MDHEN and CDR2 is SYDVKM. The ends were cut back, 2 bases at V and 7 bases at J, with 9 bases in the middle. The CDR3 is 12 amino acids. The CDR3 region has the DNA TGTGCCAGCAGTTTAAAAAGGGAGGAGCAGTACTTC. This encodes CASSLKREEQYF.

The CDR3 region is CASSDSPGQGGTEAFF. CDR3 nucleotide sequence: TGTGCCAGCAGTGACTCCCCGGGACAGGGAGGCACTGAAGCTTTCTTT. The chain uses TRBV6-4 and TRBJ1-1; 9 bases agree with TRBD1. The J segment lost 4 bases and the V segment lost 0 bases, leaving 6 bases of the junction unmatched. The CDR3 runs 16 residues. CDR1 MRHNA and CDR2 SNTAGT come from the germline V gene.

The V gene is TRBV9, the J gene TRBJ2-3, with 9 nucleotides matching TRBD2. The germline gives CDR1 SGDLS, CDR2 YYNGEE. There are 15 residues in the CDR3. V lost 2 bases, J lost 4 bases, and 5 bases stayed unmatched. CDR3 sequence reads: CASSVRLAGADTQYF. The CDR3 DNA sequence: TGTGCCAGCAGCGTTCGATTAGCGGGAGCAGATACGCAGTATTTT. The whole variable domain, remainder taken from reference TRBV9 and TRBJ2-3, is DSGVTQTPKHLITATGQRVTLRCSPRSGDLSVYWYQQSLDQGLQFLIQYYNGEERAKGNILERFSAQQFPDLHSELNLSSLELGDSALYFCASSVRLAGADTQYFGPGTRLTVL.

The chain carries TRBV4-1 and TRBJ1-1; 9 bases align to TRBD1. The V gene's germline CDR1 is MGHRA and CDR2 YSYEKL. V was pared by 4 bases and J by 6 bases, with 9 bases of the junction left unmatched. The CDR3 sequence is 15 residues long. The DNA of the CDR3 is TGCGCCAGCAGCCGCACGGGACAGGGATCGTCTGAAGCTTTCTTT. Its translation: CASSRTGQGSSEAFF.

This clone was detected only once. The chain joins TRBV2 to TRBJ1-5, with D maybe TRBD1 (5 bases). Germline assignment: CDR1 SNHLY and CDR2 FYNNEI. V shed 5 bases and J shed 6 bases, with 11 bases lying between them. The CDR3 extends over 13 amino acids. CDR3 DNA: TGTGCCAGCAGTATCAGGGCAGGTCAGCCCCAGCATTTT. It codes for CASSIRAGQPQHF.

The chain employs TRBV6-1 and TRBJ1-1, with 8 nucleotides matching TRBD1. There are 14 residues in the CDR3. V was clipped by 6 bases and J by 1 base; unmatched bases: 4. The germline V gene encodes CDR1 MNHNS and CDR2 SASEGT. For the CDR3, the DNA is TGTGCCAGCAGCCTAGACAGGGGGAACACTGAAGCTTTCTTT. Translated, it gives CASSLDRGNTEAFF.

V is TRBV5-1 and J is TRBJ1-2; possibly TRBD1 for D (6 bases). Germline lookup yields CDR1 SGHRS and CDR2 YFSETQ. This CDR3 is built from 14 residues. The germline V and J ends were trimmed by 5 bases and 6 bases, with 17 bases remaining between them. CDR3 in amino acids: CASSRSGGFNGYTF. The DNA of the CDR3 is TGCGCCAGCAGTCGCTCGGGGGGCTTCAATGGCTACACCTTC.

V is TRBV27 and J is TRBJ1-1; D may be TRBD1 (5 bases). With 7 bases removed from V and 4 bases from J, the gap between germline ends came to 16 bases. The CDR3 spans 14 residues. Germline V CDR1 and CDR2: MNHEY, SMNVEV (reference sequence). CDR3 in DNA: TGTGCCAGCACCGCCGGGGGGTGGGGCACTGAAGCTTTCTTT. Residues: CASTAGGWGTEAFF.

V and J are TRBV30 and TRBJ1-1, with 7 bases identical to TRBD1. CDR3 length: 11 amino acids. The J segment lost 7 bases and the V segment lost 6 bases, leaving 5 bases of the junction unmatched. Germline V CDR1 and CDR2: GTSNPN, SVGIG (reference sequence). CDR3 sequence reads: CACNRGFEAFF. The CDR3 bases are TGTGCCTGTAACAGGGGATTTGAAGCTTTCTTT.

CDR3 in amino acids: CASSIPGTSGRGTDTQYF. The CDR3 DNA reads TGTGCCAGTAGTATTCCGGGGACTAGCGGGAGAGGAACAGATACGCAGTATTTT. J is TRBJ2-3 and V is TRBV19; 14 bases align to TRBD2. Germline V gives CDR1 LNHDA, CDR2 SQIVND (reference sequence). V lost 3 bases, J lost 3 bases, and 8 bases stayed unmatched. The CDR3 length is 18 residues.

This chain joins TRBV28 and TRBJ2-2; D not certain. Trimming took off 2 bases at V and 5 bases at J, with 9 bases between the two ends. Looked up from germline, CDR1 is MDHEN and CDR2 is SYDVKM. The CDR3 has 14 amino acids. The CDR3 nucleotides are TGTGCCAGCAGTTTAAGAAGAGTTACCGGGGAGCTGTTTTTT. Translated: CASSLRRVTGELFF.

This clone showed up just a few times. The J gene is TRBJ2-3, the V gene TRBV9; TRBD2 matches at 10 bases. CDR3 length: 15 residues. Losses at the gene ends were 3 bases for V and 2 bases for J; bases not matched to a gene: 3. Germline CDR1 is SGDLS and CDR2 is YYNGEE. CDR3 region: CASSAAGGLTDTQYF. The DNA for the CDR3 is TGTGCCAGCAGCGCAGCGGGAGGGCTCACAGATACGCAGTATTTT.

The chain carries TRBV4-3 and TRBJ1-2; 8 positions agree with TRBD1. Germline V gene sequence: CDR1 LGHNA, CDR2 YSLEER. The CDR3 is 15 amino acids. V lost 0 bases to trimming and J lost 2 bases; unmatched junction nucleotides: 2. The CDR3 coding sequence is TGCGCCAGCAGCCAAGACGGACAGGGAAACTATGGCTACACCTTC. It is translated as CASSQDGQGNYGYTF.

The chain links TRBV7-9 to TRBJ1-2; tentatively, D is TRBD1 (6 bases). Germline V CDR1 and CDR2: SEHNR, FQNEAQ (reference sequence). With 5 bases removed from V and 4 bases from J, the gap between germline ends came to 14 bases. The CDR3 has 14 residues. The CDR3 sequence is CASSTTGTPYGYTF. The CDR3, as DNA: TGTGCCAGCAGCACTACCGGGACACCCTATGGCTACACCTTC.

This clone is a singleton in its sample. This rearrangement joins TRBV28 to TRBJ1-1, with 7 bases fitting TRBD1. Germline V CDR1 and CDR2: MDHEN, SYDVKM. The CDR3 extends over 14 amino acids. V lost 0 bases and J lost 5; bases outside the gene matches: 3. Here the CDR3 reads CASSLWQGVTEAFF. The CDR3 DNA reads as TGTGCCAGCAGTTTATGGCAGGGGGTGACTGAAGCTTTCTTT. The full variable domain, rest sourced from reference TRBV28 and TRBJ1-1, is DVKVTQSSRYLVKRTGEKVFLECVQDMDHENMFWYRQDPGLGLRLIYFSYDVKMKEKGDIPEGYSVSREKKERFSLILESASTNQTSMYLCASSLWQGVTEAFFGQGTRLTVV.

The chain couples TRBV6-6 to TRBJ2-3; weak D call: TRBD2 (6 bases). This CDR3 has 15 amino acids. Trimming shortened V by 5 bases and J by 2 bases, and 14 bases separated the two germline ends. From germline, CDR1 is MNHNY and CDR2 SVGAGI (reference sequence). In DNA form, the CDR3 reads TGTGCCAGCAGTGGGGACTTAATTAACACAGATACGCAGTATTTT. Protein sequence: CASSGDLINTDTQYF.

In the case of this clone: In the same sample, other DNA sequences code for this CDR3. The chain carries TRBV9 and TRBJ2-7, with 10 bases matching TRBD2. After removal of 2 bases from V and 3 bases from J, the junction contained 5 bases not matched to a gene. Germline loops: CDR1 SGDLS, CDR2 YYNGEE. This CDR3 comprises 15 residues. CDR3 in DNA: TGTGCCAGCAGCGTGGGGGCTAGCGGGAGCTACGAGCAGTACTTC. It translates to CASSVGASGSYEQYF. Drawing the rest from reference TRBV9 and TRBJ2-7, the complete variable domain is DSGVTQTPKHLITATGQRVTLRCSPRSGDLSVYWYQQSLDQGLQFLIQYYNGEERAKGNILERFSAQQFPDLHSELNLSSLELGDSALYFCASSVGASGSYEQYFGPGTRLTVT.

This clone was counted a few times. The V call is TRBV4-2, the J call TRBJ2-5, with 9 bases lining up with TRBD2. Trimming removed 8 bases from V and 5 bases from J; junction bases left unmatched: 15. Germline V gene data show CDR1 as LGHNA and CDR2 as YNFKEQ. The CDR3 has 16 amino acids. The CDR3 region is CASGTEGGRGAETQYF. In DNA, the CDR3 is TGTGCCAGCGGCACGGAGGGCGGGAGGGGGGCTGAGACCCAGTACTTC.

The V call is TRBV15, the J call TRBJ1-1; D might be TRBD1 (5 bases). The germline gives CDR1 LNHNV, CDR2 YYDKDF (reference sequence). The ends were cut back, 0 bases at V and 5 bases at J, with 13 bases in the middle. This CDR3 contains 15 residues. CDR3 loop: CATSRDWGKGTEAFF. CDR3 in DNA: TGTGCCACCAGCAGAGATTGGGGTAAGGGGACTGAAGCTTTCTTT.

A single count supports this clone. This chain connects TRBV7-2 to TRBJ2-3, with D possibly matching TRBD2 (5 bases). CDR1 SGHTA and CDR2 FQGNSA come from the germline V gene. This CDR3 has 14 residues. V lost 5 bases to trimming and J lost 0 bases, with 9 bases between them. CDR3 sequence (DNA): TGTGCCAGCAGCCCACTAGAGAGCACAGATACGCAGTATTTT. Translation gives CASSPLESTDTQYF.

The chain recombines TRBV7-8 with TRBJ2-7, with 12 positions matching TRBD2. The junction had 7 bases not matched to a gene; V was cut back by 4 bases and J by 0 bases. This CDR3 spans 17 amino acids. The germline CDR1 and CDR2 sequences are SGHVS and FQNEAQ. CDR3 in DNA: TGTGCCAGCAGCTCCGGGACTAGCGGGCGGAGCTCCTACGAGCAGTACTTC. Protein: CASSSGTSGRSSYEQYF.

The chain carries TRBV28 and TRBJ1-2; D uncertain. Germline CDR1 MDHEN, CDR2 SYDVKM. The V end was cut by 8 bases, the J end by 0 bases, with 13 bases between. This CDR3 comprises 14 residues. CDR3 sequence: CASLKFLANYGYTF. DNA for the CDR3: TGTGCCAGCCTAAAGTTCTTAGCTAACTATGGCTACACCTTC.

This rearrangement joins TRBV15 to TRBJ2-5; a possible D gene is TRBD2 (6 bases). This CDR3 spans 13 amino acids. The V end lost 7 bases, the J end lost 3 bases, and 12 bases lay between the germline ends. Germline CDR1 and CDR2: LNHNV and YYDKDF (reference sequence). CDR3 sequence reads: CATTLGRKETQYF. CDR3 in DNA: TGTGCCACCACTCTCGGGAGAAAAGAGACCCAGTACTTC.

The rearrangement uses TRBV7-9 and TRBJ2-1, with 10 bases lining up with TRBD2. Trimming removed 5 bases from V and 7 bases from J; junction bases left unmatched: 5. CDR3 length equals 14 residues. Germline V gene lookup returns CDR1 SEHNR and CDR2 FQNEAQ (reference sequence). The CDR3 nucleotides read TGTGCCAGCAGCCCAGTACTAGCGGGGAATGAGCAGTTCTTC. Translation gives CASSPVLAGNEQFF.